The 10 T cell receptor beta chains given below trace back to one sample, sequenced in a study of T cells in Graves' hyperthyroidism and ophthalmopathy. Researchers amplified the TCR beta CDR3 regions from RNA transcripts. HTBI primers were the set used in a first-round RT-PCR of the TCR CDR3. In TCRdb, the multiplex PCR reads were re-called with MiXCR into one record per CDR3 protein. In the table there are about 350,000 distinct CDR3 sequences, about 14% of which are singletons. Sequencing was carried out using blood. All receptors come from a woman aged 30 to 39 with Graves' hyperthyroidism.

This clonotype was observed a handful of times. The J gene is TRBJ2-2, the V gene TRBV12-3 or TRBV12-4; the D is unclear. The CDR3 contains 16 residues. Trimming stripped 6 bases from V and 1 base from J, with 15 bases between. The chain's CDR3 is CASSPNSRGNTGELFF. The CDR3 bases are TGTGCCAGCAGCCCTAACTCTAGAGGGAACACCGGGGAGCTGTTTTTT.

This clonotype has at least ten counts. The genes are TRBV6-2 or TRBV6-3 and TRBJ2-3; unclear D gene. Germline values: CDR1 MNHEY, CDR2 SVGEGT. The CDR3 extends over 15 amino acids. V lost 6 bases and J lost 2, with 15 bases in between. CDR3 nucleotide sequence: TGTGCCAGCAGAACCTCTCTCAGCCCCACAGATACGCAGTATTTT. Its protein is CASRTSLSPTDTQYF.

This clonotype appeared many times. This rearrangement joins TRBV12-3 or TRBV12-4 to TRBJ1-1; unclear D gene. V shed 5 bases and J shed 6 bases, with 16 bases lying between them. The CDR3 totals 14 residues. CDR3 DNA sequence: TGTGCCAGCAGTGACACGGACCGCGGGGCTGAAGCTTTCTTT. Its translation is CASSDTDRGAEAFF.

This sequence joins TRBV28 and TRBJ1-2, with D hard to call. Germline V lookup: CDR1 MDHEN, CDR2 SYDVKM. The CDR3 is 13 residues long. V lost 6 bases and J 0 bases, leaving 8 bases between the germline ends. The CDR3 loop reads CASRLVANYGYTF. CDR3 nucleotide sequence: TGTGCCAGCAGGCTGGTAGCTAACTATGGCTACACCTTC.

CDR3 amino acids: CAGGKNTEAFF. CDR3 DNA: TGTGCGGGGGGGAAGAACACTGAAGCTTTCTTT. The genes are TRBV30 and TRBJ1-1; possible D gene TRBD1, 5 bases. This CDR3 region has 11 residues. Per the germline V gene, CDR1 is GTSNPN and CDR2 is SVGIG (reference sequence).

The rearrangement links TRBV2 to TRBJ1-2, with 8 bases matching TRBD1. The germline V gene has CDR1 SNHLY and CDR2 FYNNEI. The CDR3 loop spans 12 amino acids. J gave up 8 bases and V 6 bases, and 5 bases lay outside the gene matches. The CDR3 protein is CASRKDRDGYTF. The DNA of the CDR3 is TGTGCCAGCAGGAAGGACAGGGACGGCTACACCTTC.

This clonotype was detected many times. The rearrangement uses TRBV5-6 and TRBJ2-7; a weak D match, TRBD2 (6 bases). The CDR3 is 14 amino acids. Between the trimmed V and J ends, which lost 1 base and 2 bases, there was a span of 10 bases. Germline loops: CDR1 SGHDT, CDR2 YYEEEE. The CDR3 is CASSLPGEAYEQYF. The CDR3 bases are TGTGCCAGCAGCTTGCCCGGGGAGGCCTACGAGCAGTACTTC.

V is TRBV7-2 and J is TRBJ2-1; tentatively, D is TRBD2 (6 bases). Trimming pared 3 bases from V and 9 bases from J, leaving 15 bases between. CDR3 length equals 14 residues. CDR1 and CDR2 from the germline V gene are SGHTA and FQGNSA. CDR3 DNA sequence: TGTGCCAGCAGCTTGATGACTAGTTGGGGTGAGCAGTTCTTC. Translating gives CASSLMTSWGEQFF.

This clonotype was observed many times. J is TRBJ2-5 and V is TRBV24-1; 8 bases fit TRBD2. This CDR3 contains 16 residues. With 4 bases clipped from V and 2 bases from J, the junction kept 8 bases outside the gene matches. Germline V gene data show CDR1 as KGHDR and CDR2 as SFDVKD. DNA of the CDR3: TGTGCCACCAGTGAACGGGAGGGCCGGGGACAAGAGACCCAGTACTTC. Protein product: CATSEREGRGQETQYF.

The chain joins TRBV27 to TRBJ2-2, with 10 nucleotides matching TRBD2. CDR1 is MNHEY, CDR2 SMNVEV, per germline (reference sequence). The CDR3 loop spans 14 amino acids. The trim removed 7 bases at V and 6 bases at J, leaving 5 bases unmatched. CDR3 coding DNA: TGTGCCAGCAAGCCTAGCGGGAGCGCCGGGGAGCTGTTTTTT. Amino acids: CASKPSGSAGELFF.